Listed below are T cell receptor beta chains from one sample, sequenced in a study of early stage breast cancer tumors. Measured with immunoSEQ multiplex PCR; TCRdb has only the in-frame clones, and not every one. This table has 44,000 or so clones, roughly 83% appearing once. Sequenced sample: blood. The receptor set was obtained from a person aged 45-65 years with breast cancer. The CDR3 runs from the conserved cysteine through the conserved F or W. A D gene is named only where the DNA matches it firmly. Some rows have no size entry. The others give once, few or many, or a class for an expanded clone.

V: TRBV7-2
J: TRBJ2-7
size: -
D: -
DNA: TGTGCCAGCAGCTTATTCTATACCTACGAGCAGTACTTC
CDR3: CASSLFYTYEQYF

V: TRBV28
J: TRBJ1-1
size: -
D: TRBD1
DNA: TGTGCCAGCAGTTCAAGGGGGACAGTAAACACTGAAGCTTTCTTT
CDR3: CASSSRGTVNTEAFF

V: TRBV2
J: TRBJ1-2
size: -
D: -
DNA: TGTGCCAGCAGTTGGGGGACACCAAACTATGGCTACACCTTC
CDR3: CASSWGTPNYGYTF

V: TRBV28
J: TRBJ1-5
size: -
D: -
DNA: TGTGCCAGCAGTCGGGACGGCAATCAGCCCCAGCATTTT
CDR3: CASSRDGNQPQHF

V: TRBV2
J: TRBJ1-4
size: -
D: -
DNA: TGTGCCAGCGCCCGCGGGAGTCCTAATGAAAAACTGTTTTTT
CDR3: CASARGSPNEKLFF

V: TRBV30
J: TRBJ1-6
size: -
D: -
DNA: TGTGCCTGGGGCTCAGGGAATTCTAATTCACCCCTCCACTTT
CDR3: CAWGSGNSNSPLHF

V: TRBV19
J: TRBJ2-3
size: -
D: TRBD1
DNA: TGTGCCAGTAGTATATACAGGGGGGCTAGGACAGATACGCAGTATTTT
CDR3: CASSIYRGARTDTQYF

V: TRBV10-3
J: TRBJ2-3
size: -
D: TRBD2
DNA: TGTGCCATCAGTGAAGGCGGGAGAAGCACAGATACGCAGTATTTT
CDR3: CAISEGGRSTDTQYF

V: TRBV19
J: TRBJ2-2
size: -
D: -
DNA: TGTGCCTGTCGGAGGGGGCGTTTTTTGAACACCGGGGAGCTGTTTTTT
CDR3: CACRRGRFLNTGELFF

V: TRBV7-2
J: TRBJ2-3
size: once
D: -
DNA: TGTGCCAGCAGCTTCTGGGGGCAAGATACGCAGTATTTT
CDR3: CASSFWGQDTQYF

V: TRBV30
J: TRBJ1-2
size: -
D: -
DNA: TGTGCCTGGAGTGTACGGACACTCCTCTATGGCTACACCTTC
CDR3: CAWSVRTLLYGYTF

V: TRBV6-1
J: TRBJ1-2
size: -
D: -
DNA: TGTGCCAGCAGAGACCTCTATGGCTACACCTTC
CDR3: CASRDLYGYTF

V: TRBV5-1
J: TRBJ2-7
size: -
D: -
DNA: TGCGCCAGCAGCTTGGGGGGCCTGGCAGAGTACGAGCAGTACTTC
CDR3: CASSLGGLAEYEQYF

V: TRBV11-2
J: TRBJ1-3
size: -
D: -
DNA: TGTGCCACCGGACAGCGCTCTGGAAACACCATATATTTT
CDR3: CATGQRSGNTIYF

V: TRBV21-1
J: TRBJ2-1
size: -
D: -
DNA: TGTGCCAGCAGCTTAGGCGAGCGGGGGGAATACAATGAGCAGTTCTTC
CDR3: CASSLGERGEYNEQFF

V: TRBV5-1
J: TRBJ2-3
size: -
D: -
DNA: TGCGCCAGCAGCTTGGACACAGATACGCAGTATTTT
CDR3: CASSLDTDTQYF

V: TRBV5-6
J: TRBJ2-3
size: -
D: -
DNA: TGTGCCAGCAGCTTGGGCCCCCCGGGCGTGAGCACAGATACGCAGTATTTT
CDR3: CASSLGPPGVSTDTQYF

V: TRBV6-5
J: TRBJ2-7
size: -
D: TRBD1
DNA: TGTGCCAGCAGTTACTCAGGGACAGGGGACTACGAGCAGTACTTC
CDR3: CASSYSGTGDYEQYF

V: TRBV30
J: TRBJ1-1
size: -
D: -
DNA: TGTGCCTGGAGGACCAGTGGTGGAACTGAAGCTTTCTTT
CDR3: CAWRTSGGTEAFF

V: TRBV11-2
J: TRBJ2-3
size: -
D: TRBD2
DNA: TGTGCCAGCAGCTTCACTAGCGGGAGGGGATTGGATACGCAGTATTTT
CDR3: CASSFTSGRGLDTQYF

V: TRBV2
J: TRBJ2-3
size: -
D: TRBD2
DNA: TGTGCCAGCAGAAGCGGGATCACAGATACGCAGTATTTT
CDR3: CASRSGITDTQYF

V: TRBV29-1
J: TRBJ2-5
size: -
D: TRBD2
DNA: TGCAGCGTTGAAGGGCGGGGGGGCTTGGAGACCCAGTACTTC
CDR3: CSVEGRGGLETQYF

V: TRBV7-3
J: TRBJ2-3
size: few
D: TRBD2
DNA: TGTGCCAGCAGAAGCGGGAGTACAGATACGCAGTATTTT
CDR3: CASRSGSTDTQYF

V: TRBV4-2
J: TRBJ2-1
size: -
D: TRBD1
DNA: TGTGCCAGCAGCCAAACGACAGGGGAGTGGTACAATGAGCAGTTCTTC
CDR3: CASSQTTGEWYNEQFF

V: TRBV6-1
J: TRBJ2-7
size: -
D: -
DNA: TGTGCCAGCAGGGCCGGCGACAGGTCCTACGAGCAGTACTTC
CDR3: CASRAGDRSYEQYF

V: TRBV7-8
J: TRBJ1-4
size: -
D: -
DNA: TGTGCCAGCAGCTCGGACATTCCGAATGAAAAACTGTTTTTT
CDR3: CASSSDIPNEKLFF

V: TRBV5-4
J: TRBJ2-5
size: once
D: TRBD1
DNA: TGTGCCAGCAGCTTAGGGGGCGCCGGGAAAGAGACCCAGTACTTC
CDR3: CASSLGGAGKETQYF

V: TRBV6-4
J: TRBJ2-7
size: -
D: TRBD2
DNA: TGTGCCCGAAGGACTAGCGGGAGATCCTACGAGCAGTACTTC
CDR3: CARRTSGRSYEQYF

V: TRBV5-5
J: TRBJ1-5
size: -
D: TRBD1
DNA: TGTGCCAGCAGCCCACGAACAGGGGTCCTCAATCAGCCCCAGCATTTT
CDR3: CASSPRTGVLNQPQHF

V: TRBV6-1
J: TRBJ2-5
size: once
D: -
DNA: TGTGCCAGCAGTACCCGGGATTTCACGGCGGAGACCCAGTACTTC
CDR3: CASSTRDFTAETQYF

V: TRBV4-3
J: TRBJ1-3
size: -
D: -
DNA: TGCGCCAGCAGCCAAGAACAAGCAGAAATCTCTGGAAACACCATATATTTT
CDR3: CASSQEQAEISGNTIYF

V: TRBV18
J: TRBJ2-7
size: -
D: -
DNA: TGTGCCAGCTCACTTACCTCCTACGAGCAGTACTTC
CDR3: CASSLTSYEQYF

V: TRBV7-2
J: TRBJ2-1
size: -
D: TRBD2
DNA: TGTGCCAGCAGCCGACTAGCGGGTTCGTCTAATGAGCAGTTCTTC
CDR3: CASSRLAGSSNEQFF